This TCR beta chain was sequenced during a study of cytomegalovirus exposure and HLA in healthy donors. The PCR used 60 Vbeta and 13 Jbeta primers. Study processing details: There were around 80 million unique TCR beta chains by a later count, and around 10 million of them were shared. Assay: immunoSEQ multiplex PCR; the TCRdb copy retains only in-frame clones and omits some. The V and J calls and clone size are taken from that table; D and trimming were inferred from the DNA. The data show more than 65,000 clones, roughly four fifths seen once. The CDR3 loop spans 17 amino acids. Germline V lookup: CDR1 SGHAT, CDR2 FQNNGV. Healthy bone marrow donors made up the donor group.

The sequencing input was PBMCs. The chain is built from TRBV11-2 and TRBJ2-5; D is perhaps TRBD2 (6 bases). TRBJ2-7 matches the DNA end more closely, so the J call is doubtful. The clonotype comes from a man younger than 35 in good health and CMV-seronegative. The CDR3 loop reads CASSRDAGTLSLYEQYF. CDR3 DNA sequence: TGTGCCAGCAGCCGAGACGCCGGGACTCTTTCTCTTTACGAGCAGTACTTC.